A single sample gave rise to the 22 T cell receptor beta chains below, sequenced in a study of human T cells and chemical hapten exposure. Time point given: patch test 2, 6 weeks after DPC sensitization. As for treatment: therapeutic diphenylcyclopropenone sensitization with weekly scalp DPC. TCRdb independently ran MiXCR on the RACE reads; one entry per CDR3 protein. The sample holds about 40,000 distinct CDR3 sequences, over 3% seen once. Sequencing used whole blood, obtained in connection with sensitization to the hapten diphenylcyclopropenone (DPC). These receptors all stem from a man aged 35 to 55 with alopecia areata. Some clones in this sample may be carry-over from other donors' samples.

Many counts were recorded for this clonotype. The CDR3 protein is CSARPGQGGSANEKLFF. CDR3 DNA sequence: TGCAGTGCTAGGCCGGGACAGGGAGGTAGTGCTAATGAAAAACTGTTTTTT. The gene calls are TRBV20-1 and TRBJ1-4; 9 bases map to TRBD1. CDR1 DFQATT and CDR2 SNEGSKA come from the germline V gene (reference sequence). CDR3 length: 17 amino acids. Losses at the gene ends were 3 bases for V and 3 bases for J; bases not matched to a gene: 11.

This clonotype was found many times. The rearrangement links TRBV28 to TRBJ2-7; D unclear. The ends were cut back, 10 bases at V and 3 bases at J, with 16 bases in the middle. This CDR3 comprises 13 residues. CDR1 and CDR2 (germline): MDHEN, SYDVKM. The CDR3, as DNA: TGTGCCACCTCTTCCTCCAACTTCTACGAGCAGTACTTC. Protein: CATSSSNFYEQYF.

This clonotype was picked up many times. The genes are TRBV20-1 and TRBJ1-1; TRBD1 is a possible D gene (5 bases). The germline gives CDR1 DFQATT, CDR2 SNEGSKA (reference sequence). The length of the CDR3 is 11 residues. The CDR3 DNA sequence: TGCAGCCCTGTATGGGGGACTGAAGCTTTCTTT. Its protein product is CSPVWGTEAFF.

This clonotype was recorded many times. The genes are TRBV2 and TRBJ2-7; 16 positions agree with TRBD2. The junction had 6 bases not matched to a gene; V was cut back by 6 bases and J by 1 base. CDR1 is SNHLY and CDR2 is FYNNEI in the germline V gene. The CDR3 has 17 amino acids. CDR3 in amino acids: CASSLPGLAGGSYEQYF. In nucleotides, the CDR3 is TGTGCCAGCAGCCTCCCGGGACTAGCGGGAGGGTCCTACGAGCAGTACTTC.

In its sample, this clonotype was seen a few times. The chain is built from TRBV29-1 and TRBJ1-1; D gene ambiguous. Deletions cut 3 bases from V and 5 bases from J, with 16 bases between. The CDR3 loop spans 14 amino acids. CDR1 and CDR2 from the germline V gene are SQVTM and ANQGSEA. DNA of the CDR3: TGCAGCGTTGACACGGACGTCCGAGGGACTGAAGCTTTCTTT. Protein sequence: CSVDTDVRGTEAFF.

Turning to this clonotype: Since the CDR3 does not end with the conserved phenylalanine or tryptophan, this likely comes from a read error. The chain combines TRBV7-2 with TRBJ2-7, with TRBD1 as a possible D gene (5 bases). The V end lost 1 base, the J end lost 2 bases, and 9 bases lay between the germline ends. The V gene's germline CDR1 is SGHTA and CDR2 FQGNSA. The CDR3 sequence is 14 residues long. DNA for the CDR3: TGTGCCAGCAGCTTAGGACAGCCAGCCTACGAGCAGTACCTC. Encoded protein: CASSLGQPAYEQYL.

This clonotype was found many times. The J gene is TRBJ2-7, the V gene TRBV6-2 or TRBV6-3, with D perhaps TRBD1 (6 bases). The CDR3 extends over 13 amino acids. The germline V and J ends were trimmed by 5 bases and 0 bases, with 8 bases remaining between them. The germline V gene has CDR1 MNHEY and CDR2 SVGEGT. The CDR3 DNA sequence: TGTGCCAGCAGTACAGGGAACTCCTACGAGCAGTACTTC. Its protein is CASSTGNSYEQYF.

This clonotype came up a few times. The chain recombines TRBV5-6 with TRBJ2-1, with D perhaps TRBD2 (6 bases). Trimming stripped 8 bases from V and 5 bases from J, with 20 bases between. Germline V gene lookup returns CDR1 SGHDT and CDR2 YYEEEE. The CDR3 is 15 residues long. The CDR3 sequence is CASNPGLKEDNEQFF. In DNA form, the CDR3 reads TGTGCCAGTAACCCGGGACTGAAGGAGGACAATGAGCAGTTCTTC.

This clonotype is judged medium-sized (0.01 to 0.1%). The CDR3 DNA reads TGTGCCAGCAGCTTTACCGGGACAGGGGGTTTCTACGAGCAGTACTTC. It encodes CASSFTGTGGFYEQYF. This sequence joins TRBV7-9 and TRBJ2-7; 11 bases are shared with TRBD1. This CDR3 is built from 16 residues. The V gene's germline CDR1 is SEHNR and CDR2 FQNEAQ (reference sequence). V trimming: 3 bases; J trimming: 3 bases; junction bases outside the gene matches: 7.

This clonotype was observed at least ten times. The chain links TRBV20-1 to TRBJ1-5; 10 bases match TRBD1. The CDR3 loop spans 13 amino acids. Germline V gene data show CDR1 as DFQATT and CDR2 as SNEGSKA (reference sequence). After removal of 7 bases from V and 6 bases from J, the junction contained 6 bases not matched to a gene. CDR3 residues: CSVGQGVSQPQHF. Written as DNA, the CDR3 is TGCAGTGTAGGACAGGGGGTTAGTCAGCCCCAGCATTTT.

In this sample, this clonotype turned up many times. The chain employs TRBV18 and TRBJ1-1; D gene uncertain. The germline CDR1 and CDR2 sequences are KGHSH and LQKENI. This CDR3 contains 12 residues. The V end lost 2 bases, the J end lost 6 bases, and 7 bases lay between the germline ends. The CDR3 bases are TGTGCCAGCTCACCATCCGGCCCTGAAGCTTTCTTT. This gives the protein CASSPSGPEAFF.

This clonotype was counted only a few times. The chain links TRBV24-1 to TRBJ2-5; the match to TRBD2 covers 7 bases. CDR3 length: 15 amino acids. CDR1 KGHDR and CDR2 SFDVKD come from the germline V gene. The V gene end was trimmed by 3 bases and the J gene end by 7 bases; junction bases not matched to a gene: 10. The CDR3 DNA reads TGTGCCACCAGTGATCTACAGGCGTCGGGAGGGACCCAGTACTTC. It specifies CATSDLQASGGTQYF.

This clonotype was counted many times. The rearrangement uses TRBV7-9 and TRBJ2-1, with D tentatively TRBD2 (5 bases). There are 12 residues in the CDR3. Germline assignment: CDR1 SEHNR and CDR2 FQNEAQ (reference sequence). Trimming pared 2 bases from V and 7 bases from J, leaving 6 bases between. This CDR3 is CASSLRGNEQFF. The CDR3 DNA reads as TGTGCCAGCAGCTTAAGAGGGAATGAGCAGTTCTTC.

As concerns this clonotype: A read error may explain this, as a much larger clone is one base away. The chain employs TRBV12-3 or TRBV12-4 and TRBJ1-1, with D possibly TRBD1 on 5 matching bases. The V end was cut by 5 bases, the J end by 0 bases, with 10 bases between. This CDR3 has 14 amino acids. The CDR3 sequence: CASSPDSVNTEAFF. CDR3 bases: TGTGCCAGCAGTCCTGACAGTGTGAACACTGAAGCTTTCTTT.

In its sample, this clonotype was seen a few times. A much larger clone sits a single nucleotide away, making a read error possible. The CDR3 DNA reads TGCAGCAGCGGGAGTCGGGGAGATACGCAGTATTTT. This sequence encodes CSSGSRGDTQYF. V usage is TRBV20-1 and J usage is TRBJ2-3; 8 bases map to TRBD2. CDR3 length: 12 amino acids. Looked up from germline, CDR1 is DFQATT and CDR2 is SNEGSKA (reference sequence).

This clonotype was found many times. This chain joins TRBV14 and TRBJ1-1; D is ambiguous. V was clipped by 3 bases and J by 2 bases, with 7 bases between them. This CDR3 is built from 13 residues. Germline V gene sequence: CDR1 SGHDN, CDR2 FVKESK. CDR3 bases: TGTGCCAGCAGCCAGCAGCGTAACACTGAAGCTTTCTTT. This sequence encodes CASSQQRNTEAFF.

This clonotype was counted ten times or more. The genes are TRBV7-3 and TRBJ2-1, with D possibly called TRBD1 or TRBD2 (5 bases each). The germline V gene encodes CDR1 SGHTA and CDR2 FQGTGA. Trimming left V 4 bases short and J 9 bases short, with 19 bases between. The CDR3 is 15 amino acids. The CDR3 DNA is TGTGCCAGCAGCTCCTCCGGGACCTCTCTCGGTGAGCAGTTCTTC. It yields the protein CASSSSGTSLGEQFF.

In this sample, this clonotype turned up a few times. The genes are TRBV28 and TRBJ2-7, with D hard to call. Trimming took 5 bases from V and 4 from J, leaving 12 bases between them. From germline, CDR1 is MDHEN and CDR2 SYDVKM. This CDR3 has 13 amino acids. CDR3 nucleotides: TGTGCCAGCAGTATAAGAGGACCATACGAGCAGTACTTC. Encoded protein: CASSIRGPYEQYF.

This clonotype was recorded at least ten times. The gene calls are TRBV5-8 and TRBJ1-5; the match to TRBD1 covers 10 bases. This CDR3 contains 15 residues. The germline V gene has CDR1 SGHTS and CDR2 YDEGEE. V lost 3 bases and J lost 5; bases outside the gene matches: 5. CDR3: CASSSPDRGHQPQHF. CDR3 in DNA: TGTGCCAGCAGCTCCCCCGACAGGGGGCATCAGCCCCAGCATTTT.

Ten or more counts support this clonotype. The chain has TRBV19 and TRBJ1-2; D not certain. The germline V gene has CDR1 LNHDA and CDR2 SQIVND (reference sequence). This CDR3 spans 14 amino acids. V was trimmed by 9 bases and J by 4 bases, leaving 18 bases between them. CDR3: CASLSRETFYGYTF. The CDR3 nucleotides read TGTGCCAGCCTCTCTCGGGAGACGTTCTATGGCTACACCTTC.

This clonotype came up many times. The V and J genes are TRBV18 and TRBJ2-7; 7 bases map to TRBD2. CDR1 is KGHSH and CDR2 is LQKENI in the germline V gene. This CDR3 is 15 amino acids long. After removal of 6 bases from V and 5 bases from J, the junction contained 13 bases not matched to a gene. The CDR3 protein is CASSPTRGEAHEQYF. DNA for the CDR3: TGTGCCAGCTCCCCGACCCGGGGGGAGGCCCACGAGCAGTACTTC. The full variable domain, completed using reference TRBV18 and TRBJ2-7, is NAGVMQNPRHLVRRRGQEARLRCSPMKGHSHVYWYRQLPEEGLKFMVYLQKENIIDESGMPKERFSAEFPKEGPSILRIQQVVRGDSAAYFCASSPTRGEAHEQYFGPGTRLTVT.

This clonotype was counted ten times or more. For the CDR3, the DNA is TGCAGCGTTGAAGACCCACATAATGAAAAACTGTTTTTT. Its translation: CSVEDPHNEKLFF. The chain joins TRBV29-1 to TRBJ1-4; no clear D. V was pared by 0 bases and J by 4 bases, with 6 bases between. CDR3 length equals 13 residues. Germline V CDR1 and CDR2: SQVTM, ANQGSEA.